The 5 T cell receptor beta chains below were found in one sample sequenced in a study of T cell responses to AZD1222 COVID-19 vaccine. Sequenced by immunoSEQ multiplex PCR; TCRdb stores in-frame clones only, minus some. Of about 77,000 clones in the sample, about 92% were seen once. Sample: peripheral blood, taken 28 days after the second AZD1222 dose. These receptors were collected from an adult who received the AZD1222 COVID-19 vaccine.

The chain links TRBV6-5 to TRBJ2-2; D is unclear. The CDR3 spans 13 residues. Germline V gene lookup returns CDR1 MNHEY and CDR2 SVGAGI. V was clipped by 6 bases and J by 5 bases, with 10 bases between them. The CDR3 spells CASSGRRTGELFF. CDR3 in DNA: TGTGCCAGCAGCGGAAGACGGACCGGGGAGCTGTTTTTT.

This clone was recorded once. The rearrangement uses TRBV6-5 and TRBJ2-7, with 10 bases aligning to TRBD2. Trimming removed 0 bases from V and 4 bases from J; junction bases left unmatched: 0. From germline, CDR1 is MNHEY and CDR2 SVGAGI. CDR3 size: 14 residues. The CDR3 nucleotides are TGTGCCAGCAGTTACTCTAGCGGGAGGTACGAGCAGTACTTC. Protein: CASSYSSGRYEQYF.

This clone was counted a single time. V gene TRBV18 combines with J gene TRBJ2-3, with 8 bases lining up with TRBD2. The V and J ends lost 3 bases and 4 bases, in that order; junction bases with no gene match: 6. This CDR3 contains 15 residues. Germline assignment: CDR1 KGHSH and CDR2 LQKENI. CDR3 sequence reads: CASSPLPGGPDTQYF. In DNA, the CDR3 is TGTGCCAGCTCACCTCTTCCGGGAGGGCCAGATACGCAGTATTTT.

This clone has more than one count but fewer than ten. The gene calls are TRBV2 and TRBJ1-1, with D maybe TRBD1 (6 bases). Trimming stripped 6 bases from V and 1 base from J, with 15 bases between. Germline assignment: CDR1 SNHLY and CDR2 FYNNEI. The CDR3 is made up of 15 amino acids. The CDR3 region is CASRDPGHQNTEAFF. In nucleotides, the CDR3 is TGTGCCAGCAGGGACCCGGGACACCAGAACACTGAAGCTTTCTTT.

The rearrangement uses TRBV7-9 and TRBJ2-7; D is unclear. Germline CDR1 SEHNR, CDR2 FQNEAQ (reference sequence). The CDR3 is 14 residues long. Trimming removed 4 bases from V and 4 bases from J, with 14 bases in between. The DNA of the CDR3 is TGTGCCAGCAGCTCCGCCTGGCTCGCTTACGAGCAGTACTTC. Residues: CASSSAWLAYEQYF.